This T cell receptor beta chain emerged from a study of shared clonotypes between healthy human individuals. Study-level findings and limits: Among several donors, 4.5% to 5.5% of naive CD4 clonotypes were found in common.

Concerning this clone itself: The antigen remains undetermined.

It was at deep level that the assay was run. Sequenced by immunoSEQ multiplex PCR; TCRdb stores in-frame clones only, minus some. The table lists around 1.1 million clones, about 80% of them singletons. The length of the CDR3 is 15 residues. J gave up 3 bases and V 3 bases, and 7 bases lay outside the gene matches. Per germline, CDR1 LNHDA and CDR2 SQIVND (reference sequence). The sample comprised memory CD4+ T cells from PBMCs. This sample's subset: CD45RA-negative fraction. The TCR sequence derives from a man younger than 30 in good health. Some clones in this sample may be carry-over from other donors' samples. This chain connects TRBV19 to TRBJ1-2; TRBD1 agrees at 7 bases. DNA of the CDR3: TGTGCCAGTAGTATCCTCCTAGGACAGGACTATGGCTACACCTTC. It specifies CASSILLGQDYGYTF.